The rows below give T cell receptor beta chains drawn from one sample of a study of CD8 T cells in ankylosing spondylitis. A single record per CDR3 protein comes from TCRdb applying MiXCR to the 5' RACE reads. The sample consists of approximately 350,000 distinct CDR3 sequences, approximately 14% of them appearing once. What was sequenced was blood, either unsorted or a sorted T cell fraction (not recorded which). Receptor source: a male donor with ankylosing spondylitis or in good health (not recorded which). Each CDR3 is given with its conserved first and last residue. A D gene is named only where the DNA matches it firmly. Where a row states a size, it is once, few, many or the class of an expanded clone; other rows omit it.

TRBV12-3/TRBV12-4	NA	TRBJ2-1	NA	CASSLRAGNEQFF	TGTGCCAGCAGTTTGAGGGCCGGCAATGAGCAGTTCTTC
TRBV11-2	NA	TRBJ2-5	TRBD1	CASSYRGTGGETQYF	TGTGCCAGCAGCTACCGCGGGACAGGCGGAGAGACCCAGTACTTC
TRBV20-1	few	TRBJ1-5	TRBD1	CSASTGTAYQPQHF	TGCAGTGCCAGTACCGGGACAGCCTATCAGCCCCAGCATTTT
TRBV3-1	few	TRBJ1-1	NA	CASSQAALNTEAFF	TGTGCCAGCAGCCAAGCGGCTTTGAACACTGAAGCTTTCTTT
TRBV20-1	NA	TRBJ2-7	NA	CSAGKGYEQYF	TGCAGTGCCGGGAAAGGGTACGAGCAGTACTTC
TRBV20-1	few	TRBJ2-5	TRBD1	CSARYAGQGKETQYF	TGCAGTGCCCGATATGCGGGACAGGGGAAAGAGACCCAGTACTTC
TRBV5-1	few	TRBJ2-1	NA	CASSPSAPYYNEQFF	TGCGCCAGCAGCCCTTCAGCCCCCTACTACAATGAGCAGTTCTTC
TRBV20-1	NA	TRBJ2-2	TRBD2	CSARGGENTGELFF	TGCAGTGCTAGGGGGGGGGAGAACACCGGGGAGCTGTTTTTT
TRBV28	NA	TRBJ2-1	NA	CASSPPGRHNEQFF	TGTGCCAGCAGTCCGCCGGGCCGACACAATGAGCAGTTCTTC
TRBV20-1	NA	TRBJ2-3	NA	CSARDPGGPSTDTQYF	TGCAGTGCTAGAGATCCCGGGGGCCCCTCCACAGATACGCAGTATTTT
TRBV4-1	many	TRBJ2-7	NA	CASSQDRRAYEQYF	TGCGCCAGCAGCCAGGACAGACGAGCCTACGAGCAGTACTTC
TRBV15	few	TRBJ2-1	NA	CATSNYYNEQFF	TGTGCCACCAGCAACTATTACAATGAGCAGTTCTTC
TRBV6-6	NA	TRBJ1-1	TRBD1	CASITGTGAMNTEAFF	TGTGCCAGCATCACCGGGACAGGAGCTATGAACACTGAAGCTTTCTTT
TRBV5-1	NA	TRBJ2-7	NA	CASSLEGEPGYEQYF	TGCGCCAGCAGCTTGGAGGGGGAACCGGGATACGAGCAGTACTTC
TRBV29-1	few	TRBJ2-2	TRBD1	CSVSRTGWGGELFF	TGCAGCGTTTCCCGGACAGGGTGGGGCGGGGAGCTGTTTTTT
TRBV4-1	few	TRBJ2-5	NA	CASSPYGLAETQYF	TGCGCCAGCAGCCCCTACGGCCTAGCCGAGACCCAGTACTTC
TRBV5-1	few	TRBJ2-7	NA	CASSLAVESYEQYF	TGCGCCAGCAGCTTGGCGGTAGAATCCTACGAGCAGTACTTC
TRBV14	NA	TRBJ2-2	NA	CASSPLGSPANTGELFF	TGTGCCAGCAGCCCTCTAGGTAGTCCAGCGAACACCGGGGAGCTGTTTTTT
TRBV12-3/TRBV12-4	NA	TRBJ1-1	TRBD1	CASNLQGSTEAFF	TGTGCCAGCAACCTACAGGGGAGCACTGAAGCTTTCTTT
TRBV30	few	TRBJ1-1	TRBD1	CAWATGVRTEAFF	TGTGCCTGGGCGACAGGGGTGCGGACTGAAGCTTTCTTT
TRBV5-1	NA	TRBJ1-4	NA	CASSFRGPDEKLFF	TGCGCCAGCAGCTTTCGGGGCCCCGATGAGAAACTGTTTTTT
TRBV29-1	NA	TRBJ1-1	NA	CSVPYGALNTEAFF	TGCAGCGTGCCCTACGGGGCCCTGAACACTGAAGCTTTCTTT
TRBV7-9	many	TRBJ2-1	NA	CASRVYGGGSYNEQFF	TGTGCCAGCCGGGTATACGGGGGTGGCTCCTACAATGAGCAGTTCTTC
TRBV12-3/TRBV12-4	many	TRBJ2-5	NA	CASSPQSLGGWETQYF	TGTGCCAGCAGCCCTCAATCGCTAGGGGGGTGGGAGACCCAGTACTTC
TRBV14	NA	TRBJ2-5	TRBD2	CASSRRSRTSGRSGETQYF	TGTGCCAGCAGCCGGCGATCTCGGACTAGCGGGAGAAGTGGAGAGACCCAGTACTTC
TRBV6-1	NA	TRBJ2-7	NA	CASRDGYYEQYF	TGTGCCAGCCGGGATGGCTACTACGAGCAGTACTTC
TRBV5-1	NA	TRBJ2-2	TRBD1	CASSPVGDSGELFF	TGCGCCAGCAGCCCAGTCGGGGACAGCGGGGAGCTGTTTTTT
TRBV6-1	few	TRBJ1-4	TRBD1	CASSEADRGHEKLFF	TGTGCCAGCAGTGAAGCGGACAGGGGGCACGAAAAACTGTTTTTT
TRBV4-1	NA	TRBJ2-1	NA	CASSQDDRRGRSAEQFF	TGCGCCAGCAGCCAAGACGATCGGAGGGGCCGCAGTGCTGAGCAGTTCTTC
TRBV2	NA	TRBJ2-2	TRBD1	CASRALGQGPGELFF	TGTGCCAGCAGGGCACTGGGACAGGGGCCCGGGGAGCTGTTTTTT
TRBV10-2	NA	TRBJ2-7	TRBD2	CASGLAGGYEQYF	TGCGCCAGCGGGCTAGCGGGAGGTTACGAGCAGTACTTC
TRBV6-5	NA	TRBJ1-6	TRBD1	CASSYPGQNSPLHF	TGTGCCAGCAGCTACCCGGGACAGAATTCACCCCTCCACTTT
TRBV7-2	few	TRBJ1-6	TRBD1	CASSSPAGGSYNSPLHF	TGTGCCAGCAGCTCCCCGGCAGGGGGCTCCTATAATTCACCCCTCCACTTT
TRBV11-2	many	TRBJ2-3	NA	CASSLYSGDTQYF	TGTGCCAGCAGCTTATACAGCGGAGATACGCAGTATTTT
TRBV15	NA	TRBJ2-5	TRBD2	CATSRDRSGGPYQETQYF	TGTGCCACCAGCAGAGATCGTAGCGGGGGGCCCTATCAAGAGACCCAGTACTTC
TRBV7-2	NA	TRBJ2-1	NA	CASSLGRASAYNEQFF	TGTGCCAGCAGCTTAGGACGGGCTAGCGCCTACAATGAGCAGTTCTTC
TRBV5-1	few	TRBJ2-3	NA	CASSFRDILTDTQYF	TGCGCCAGCAGCTTCCGGGACATCCTCACAGATACGCAGTATTTT
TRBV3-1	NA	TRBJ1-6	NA	CASSQVNSPLHF	TGTGCCAGCAGCCAAGTGAATTCACCCCTCCACTTT
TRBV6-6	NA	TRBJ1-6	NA	CASSYRDSYHF	TGTGCCAGCAGTTACCGGGATTCCTACCACTTT